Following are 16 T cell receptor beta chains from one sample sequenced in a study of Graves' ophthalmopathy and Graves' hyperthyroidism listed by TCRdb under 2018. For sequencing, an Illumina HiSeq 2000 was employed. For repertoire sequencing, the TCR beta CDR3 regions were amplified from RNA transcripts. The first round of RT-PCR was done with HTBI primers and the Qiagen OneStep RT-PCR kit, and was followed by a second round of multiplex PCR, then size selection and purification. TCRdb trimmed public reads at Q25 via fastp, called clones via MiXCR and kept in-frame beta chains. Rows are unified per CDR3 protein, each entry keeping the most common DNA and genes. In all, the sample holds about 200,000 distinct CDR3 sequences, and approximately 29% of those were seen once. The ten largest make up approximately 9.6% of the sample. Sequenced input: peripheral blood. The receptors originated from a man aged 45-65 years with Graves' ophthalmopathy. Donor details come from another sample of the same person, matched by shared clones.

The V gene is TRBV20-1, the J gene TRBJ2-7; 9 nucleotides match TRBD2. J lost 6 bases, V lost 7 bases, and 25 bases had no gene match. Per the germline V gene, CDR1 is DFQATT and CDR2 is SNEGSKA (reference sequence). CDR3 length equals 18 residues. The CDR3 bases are TGCAGTGGACAGACGGGGCGCGGGAGGGCTGTGCGTAGGCGCGAGCAGTACTTC. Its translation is CSGQTGRGRAVRRREQYF.

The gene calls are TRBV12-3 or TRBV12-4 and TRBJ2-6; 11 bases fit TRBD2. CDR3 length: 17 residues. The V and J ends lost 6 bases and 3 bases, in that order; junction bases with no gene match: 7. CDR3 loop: CASSDPLAGGGANVLTF. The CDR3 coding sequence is TGTGCCAGCAGCGATCCCCTAGCGGGGGGTGGGGCCAACGTCCTGACTTTC.

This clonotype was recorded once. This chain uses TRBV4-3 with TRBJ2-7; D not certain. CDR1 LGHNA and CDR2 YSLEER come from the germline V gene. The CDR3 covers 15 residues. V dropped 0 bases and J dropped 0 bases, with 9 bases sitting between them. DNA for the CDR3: TGCGCCAGCAGCCAAGAGTTTAGGAGCTCCTACGAGCAGTACTTC. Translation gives CASSQEFRSSYEQYF.

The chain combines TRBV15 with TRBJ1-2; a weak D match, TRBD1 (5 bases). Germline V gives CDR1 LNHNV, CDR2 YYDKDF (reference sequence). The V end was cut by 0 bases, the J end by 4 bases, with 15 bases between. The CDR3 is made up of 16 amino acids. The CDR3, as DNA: TGTGCCACCAGCAGAGATGGGAGCGGGGGAAGCTATGGCTACACCTTC. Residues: CATSRDGSGGSYGYTF.

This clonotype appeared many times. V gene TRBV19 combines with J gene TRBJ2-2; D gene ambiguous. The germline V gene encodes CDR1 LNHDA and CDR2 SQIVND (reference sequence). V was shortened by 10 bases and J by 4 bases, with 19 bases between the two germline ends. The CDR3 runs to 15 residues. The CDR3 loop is CATAWTPEITGELFF. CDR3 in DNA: TGTGCCACTGCCTGGACCCCGGAGATCACCGGGGAGCTGTTTTTT.

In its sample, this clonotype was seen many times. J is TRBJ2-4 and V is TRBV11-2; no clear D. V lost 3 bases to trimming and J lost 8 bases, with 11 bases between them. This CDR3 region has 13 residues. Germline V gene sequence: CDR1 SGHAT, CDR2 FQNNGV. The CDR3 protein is CASSLLKVHIQYF. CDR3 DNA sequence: TGTGCCAGCAGCTTGCTAAAGGTGCACATTCAGTACTTC.

The CDR3 DNA reads as TGTGCCACCTTTAAAGGACAGGGGGGATACGAGCAGTACTTC. Its translation: CATFKGQGGYEQYF. The genes are TRBV10-3 and TRBJ2-7; 10 bases are a match to TRBD1. Germline trimming cut 10 bases from V and 4 bases from J; bases unmatched to any gene: 10. Germline values: CDR1 ENHRY, CDR2 SYGVKD. The CDR3 consists of 14 residues.

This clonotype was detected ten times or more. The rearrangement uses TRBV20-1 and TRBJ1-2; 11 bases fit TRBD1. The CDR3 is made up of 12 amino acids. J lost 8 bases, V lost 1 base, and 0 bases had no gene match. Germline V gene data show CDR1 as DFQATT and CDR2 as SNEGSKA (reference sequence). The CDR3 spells CSARGTGGGYTF. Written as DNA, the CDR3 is TGCAGTGCTAGAGGGACAGGGGGCGGCTACACCTTC.

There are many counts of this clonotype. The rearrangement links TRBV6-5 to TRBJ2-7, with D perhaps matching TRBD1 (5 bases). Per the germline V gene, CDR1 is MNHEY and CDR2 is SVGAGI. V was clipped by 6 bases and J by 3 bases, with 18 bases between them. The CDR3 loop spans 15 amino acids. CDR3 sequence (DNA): TGTGCCAGCAGGGCTCTCATTGGGCAGGGCTACGAGCAGTACTTC. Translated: CASRALIGQGYEQYF.

The chain's CDR3 is CASSVGEGYTF. The CDR3 bases are TGTGCCAGCAGTGTAGGGGAAGGCTACACCTTC. This sequence joins TRBV25-1 and TRBJ1-2; D might be TRBD1 (5 bases). The CDR3 is 11 residues long. Germline CDR1 is MGHDK and CDR2 is SYGVNS. V was trimmed by 4 bases and J by 8 bases, leaving 8 bases between them.

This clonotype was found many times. Written as DNA, the CDR3 is TGCGCCACCCAAGGACAGCCCACCGGGGAGCTGTTTTTT. Protein: CATQGQPTGELFF. The V and J genes are TRBV5-1 and TRBJ2-2; a possible D gene is TRBD1 (6 bases). This CDR3 is built from 13 residues. V was pared by 9 bases and J by 4 bases, with 13 bases between. Germline CDR1 reads SGHRS; CDR2 reads YFSETQ.

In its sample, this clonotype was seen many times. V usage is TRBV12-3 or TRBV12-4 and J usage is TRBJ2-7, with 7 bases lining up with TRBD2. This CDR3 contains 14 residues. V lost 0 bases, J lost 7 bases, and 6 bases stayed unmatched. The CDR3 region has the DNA TGTGCCAGCAGTTTAGCGGGAGGGCCAAAAGAGCAGTACTTC. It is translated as CASSLAGGPKEQYF.

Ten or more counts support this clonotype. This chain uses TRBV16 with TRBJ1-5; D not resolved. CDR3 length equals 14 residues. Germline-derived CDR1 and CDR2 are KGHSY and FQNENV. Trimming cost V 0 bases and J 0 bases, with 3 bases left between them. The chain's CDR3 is CASSQSSSNQPQHF. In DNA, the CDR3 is TGTGCCAGCAGCCAATCGAGTAGCAATCAGCCCCAGCATTTT.

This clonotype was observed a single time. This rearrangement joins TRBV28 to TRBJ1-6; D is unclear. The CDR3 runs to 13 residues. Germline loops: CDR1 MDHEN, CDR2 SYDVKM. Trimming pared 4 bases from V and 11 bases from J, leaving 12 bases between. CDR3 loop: CASSSPSAPPLHF. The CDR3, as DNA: TGTGCCAGCAGTTCCCCTTCAGCCCCACCCCTCCACTTT.

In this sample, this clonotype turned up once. CDR3 in amino acids: CASIMTGANYGYTF. DNA for the CDR3: TGTGCCAGCATCATGACAGGGGCAAACTATGGCTACACCTTC. The chain has TRBV12-3 or TRBV12-4 and TRBJ1-2; 8 bases map to TRBD1. The CDR3 spans 14 residues. The V segment lost 7 bases and the J segment 2 bases; nucleotides outside the gene matches: 6.

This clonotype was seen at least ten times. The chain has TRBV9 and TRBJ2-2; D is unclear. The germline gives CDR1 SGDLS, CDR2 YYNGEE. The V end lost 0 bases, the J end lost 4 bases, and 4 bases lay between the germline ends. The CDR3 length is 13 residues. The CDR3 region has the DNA TGTGCCAGCAGCGTAGGGACCACCGGGGAGCTGTTTTTT. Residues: CASSVGTTGELFF.